A single T cell receptor (beta chain) is shown here with its context. Its antigen remains unknown. CDR1 and CDR2 from the germline V gene are SGHRS and YFSETQ. The CDR3 covers 15 residues. The J segment lost 0 bases and the V segment lost 3 bases, leaving 3 bases of the junction unmatched. A single heparinised blood sample, averaging around 0.11 L, was obtained per donor. Via CD45RO/CCR7/CD25/CD127/CD95/CD27, cells of the CD4+ naive, central memory, regulatory and stem cell-like memory subsets were sorted. This record comes from a study of beta chain features in type 1 diabetes. Study-wide points: Comparison showed that naive, central memory and Treg TCRB repertoires appeared more similar among patients than among healthy donors. In all four CD4+ subsets, TCRB CDR3 length was significantly, moderately reduced in type 1 diabetes.

The sequenced template was cDNA made from the entire isolated RNA. An average roughly 3.5 million reads came from naive, central memory and regulatory T cell samples. The repertoire was sequenced with immunoSEQ multiplex PCR; TCRdb's copy has only in-frame clones and lacks some. Of some 330,000 clones detected, roughly 13% appear once; the ten largest clones hold about 0.01%. V is TRBV5-1 and J is TRBJ2-3; 8 bases align to TRBD2. The receptor comes from a woman aged 18-30 years with type 1 diabetes. The specimen was naive CD4+ T cells from blood. The CDR3 region is CASSSASGSTDTQYF. The CDR3 DNA is TGCGCCAGCAGCTCTGCTAGCGGGAGCACAGATACGCAGTATTTT.